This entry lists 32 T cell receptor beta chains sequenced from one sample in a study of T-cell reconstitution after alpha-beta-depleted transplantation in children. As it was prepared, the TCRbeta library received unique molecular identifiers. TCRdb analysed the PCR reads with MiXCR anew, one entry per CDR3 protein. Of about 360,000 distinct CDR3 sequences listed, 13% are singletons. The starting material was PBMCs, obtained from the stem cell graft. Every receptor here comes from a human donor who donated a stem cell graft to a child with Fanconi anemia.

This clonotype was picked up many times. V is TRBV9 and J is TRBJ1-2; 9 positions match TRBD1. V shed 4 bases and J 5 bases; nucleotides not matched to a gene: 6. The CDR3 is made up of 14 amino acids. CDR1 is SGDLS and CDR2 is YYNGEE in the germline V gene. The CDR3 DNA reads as TGTGCCAGCAGCCCCCGGACAGGGGAGTATGGCTACACCTTC. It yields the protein CASSPRTGEYGYTF.

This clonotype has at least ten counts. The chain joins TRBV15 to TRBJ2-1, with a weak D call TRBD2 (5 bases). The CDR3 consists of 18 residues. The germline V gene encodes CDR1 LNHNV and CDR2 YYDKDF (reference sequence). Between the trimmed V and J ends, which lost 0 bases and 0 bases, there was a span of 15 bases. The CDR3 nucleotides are TGTGCCACCAGCAGAGATCTGCTGAGGGCGAGCTCCTACAATGAGCAGTTCTTC. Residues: CATSRDLLRASSYNEQFF.

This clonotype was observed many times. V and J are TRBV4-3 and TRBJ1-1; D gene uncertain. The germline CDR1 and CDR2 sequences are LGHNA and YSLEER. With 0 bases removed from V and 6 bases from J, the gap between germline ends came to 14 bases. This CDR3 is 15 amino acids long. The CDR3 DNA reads TGCGCCAGCAGCCAAGATGAGACCCTCCGGGCTGAAGCTTTCTTT. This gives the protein CASSQDETLRAEAFF.

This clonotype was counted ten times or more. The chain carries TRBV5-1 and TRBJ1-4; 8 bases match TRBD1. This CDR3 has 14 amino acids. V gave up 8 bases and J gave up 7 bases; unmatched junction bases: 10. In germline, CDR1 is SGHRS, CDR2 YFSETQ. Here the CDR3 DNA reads TGCGCCAGTACACCCGGGACAGGCACTGAAAAACTGTTTTTT. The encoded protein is CASTPGTGTEKLFF.

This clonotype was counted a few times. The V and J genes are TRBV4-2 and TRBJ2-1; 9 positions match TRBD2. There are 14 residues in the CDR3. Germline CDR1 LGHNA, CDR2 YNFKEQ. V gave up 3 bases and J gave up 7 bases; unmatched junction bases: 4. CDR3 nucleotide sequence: TGTGCCAGCAGCCATCGCGGGGGGGTGAATGAGCAGTTCTTC. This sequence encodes CASSHRGGVNEQFF.

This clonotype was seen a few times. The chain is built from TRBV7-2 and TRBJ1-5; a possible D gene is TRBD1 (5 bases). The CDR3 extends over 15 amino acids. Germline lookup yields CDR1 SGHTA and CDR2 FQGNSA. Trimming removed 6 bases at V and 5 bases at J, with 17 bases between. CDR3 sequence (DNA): TGTGCCAGCAGACTCGTAGTGGGGGGAGATCAGCCCCAGCATTTT. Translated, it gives CASRLVVGGDQPQHF.

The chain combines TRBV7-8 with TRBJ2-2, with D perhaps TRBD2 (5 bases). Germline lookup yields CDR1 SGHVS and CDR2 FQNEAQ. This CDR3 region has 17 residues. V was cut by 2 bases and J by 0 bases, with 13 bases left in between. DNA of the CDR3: TGTGCCAGCAGCTTATTGCTGGCGGGCTCGAACACCGGGGAGCTGTTTTTT. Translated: CASSLLLAGSNTGELFF.

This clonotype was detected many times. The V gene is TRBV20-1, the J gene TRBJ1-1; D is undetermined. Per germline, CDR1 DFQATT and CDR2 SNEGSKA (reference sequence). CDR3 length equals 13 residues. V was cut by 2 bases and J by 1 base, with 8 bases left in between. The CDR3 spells CSARQTPNTEAFF. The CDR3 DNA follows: TGCAGTGCTAGACAGACCCCGAACACTGAAGCTTTCTTT.

CDR3 DNA sequence: TGTGCCAGCAGCGCCCAACAGGGATACACTGAAGCTTTCTTT. Translation: CASSAQQGYTEAFF. The rearrangement links TRBV9 to TRBJ1-1, with D possibly matching TRBD1 (6 bases). Per germline, CDR1 SGDLS and CDR2 YYNGEE. Trimming took 3 bases from V and 3 from J, leaving 12 bases between them. This CDR3 region has 14 residues. The full variable domain, rest sourced from reference TRBV9 and TRBJ1-1, is DSGVTQTPKHLITATGQRVTLRCSPRSGDLSVYWYQQSLDQGLQFLIQYYNGEERAKGNILERFSAQQFPDLHSELNLSSLELGDSALYFCASSAQQGYTEAFFGQGTRLTVV.

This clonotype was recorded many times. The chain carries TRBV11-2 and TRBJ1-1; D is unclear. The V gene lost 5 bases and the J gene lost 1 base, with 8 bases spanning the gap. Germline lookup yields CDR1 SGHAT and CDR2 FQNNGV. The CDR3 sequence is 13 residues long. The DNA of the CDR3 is TGTGCCAGCAGCCTGTTGGCGAACACTGAAGCTTTCTTT. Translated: CASSLLANTEAFF. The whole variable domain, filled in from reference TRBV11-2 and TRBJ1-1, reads EAGVAQSPRYKIIEKRQSVAFWCNPISGHATLYWYQQILGQGPKLLIQFQNNGVVDDSQLPKDRFSAERLKGVDSTLKIQPAKLEDSAVYLCASSLLANTEAFFGQGTRLTVV.

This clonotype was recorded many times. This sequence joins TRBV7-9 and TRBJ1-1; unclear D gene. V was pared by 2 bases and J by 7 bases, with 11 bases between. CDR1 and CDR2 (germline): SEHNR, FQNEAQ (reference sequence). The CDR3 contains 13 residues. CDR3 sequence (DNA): TGTGCCAGCAGCTTATTACCGGCGGGTGAAGCTTTCTTT. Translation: CASSLLPAGEAFF.

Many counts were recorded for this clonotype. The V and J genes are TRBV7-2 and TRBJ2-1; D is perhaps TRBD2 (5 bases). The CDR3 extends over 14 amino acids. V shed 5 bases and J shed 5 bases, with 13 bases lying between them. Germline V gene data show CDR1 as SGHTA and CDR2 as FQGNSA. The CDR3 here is CASSQSGAHNEQFF. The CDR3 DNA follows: TGTGCCAGCAGCCAAAGCGGAGCCCACAATGAGCAGTTCTTC. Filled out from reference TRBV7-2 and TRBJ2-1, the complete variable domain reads GAGVSQSPSNKVTEKGKDVELRCDPISGHTALYWYRQSLGQGLEFLIYFQGNSAPDKSGLPSDRFSAERTGGSVSTLTIQRTQQEDSAVYLCASSQSGAHNEQFFGPGTRLTVL.

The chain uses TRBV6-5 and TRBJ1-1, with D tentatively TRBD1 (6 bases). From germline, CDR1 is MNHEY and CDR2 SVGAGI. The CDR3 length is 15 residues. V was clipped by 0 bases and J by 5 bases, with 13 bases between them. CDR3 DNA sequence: TGTGCCAGCAGTTACTCGCCGGGGGCAGGGACTGAAGCTTTCTTT. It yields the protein CASSYSPGAGTEAFF.

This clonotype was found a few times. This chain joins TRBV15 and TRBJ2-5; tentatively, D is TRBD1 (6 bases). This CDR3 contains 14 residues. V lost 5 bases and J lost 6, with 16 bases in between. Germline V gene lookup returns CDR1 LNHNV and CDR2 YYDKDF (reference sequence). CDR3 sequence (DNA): TGTGCCACCAGCTCCTCCAGGGGATTGCAGACCCAGTACTTC. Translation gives CATSSSRGLQTQYF.

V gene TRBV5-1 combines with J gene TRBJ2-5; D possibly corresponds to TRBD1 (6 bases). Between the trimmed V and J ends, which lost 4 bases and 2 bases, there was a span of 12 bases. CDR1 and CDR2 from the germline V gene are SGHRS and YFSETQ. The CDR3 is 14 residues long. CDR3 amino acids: CASSLQGLQETQYF. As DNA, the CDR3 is TGCGCCAGCAGCCTACAGGGTCTTCAAGAGACCCAGTACTTC.

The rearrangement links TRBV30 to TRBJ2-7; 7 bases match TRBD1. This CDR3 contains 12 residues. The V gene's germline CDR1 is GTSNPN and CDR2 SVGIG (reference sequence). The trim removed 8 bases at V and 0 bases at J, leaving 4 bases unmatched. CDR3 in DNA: TGTGCCGGATCAGGGGGCTCCTACGAGCAGTACTTC. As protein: CAGSGGSYEQYF.

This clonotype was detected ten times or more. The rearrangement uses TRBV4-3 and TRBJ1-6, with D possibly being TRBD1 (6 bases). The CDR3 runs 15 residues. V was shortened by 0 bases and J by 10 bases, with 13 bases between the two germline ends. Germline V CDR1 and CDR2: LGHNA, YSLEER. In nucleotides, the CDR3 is TGCGCCAGCAGCCAAGAACAGGGAAGGAGGTCACCCCTCCACTTT. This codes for CASSQEQGRRSPLHF.

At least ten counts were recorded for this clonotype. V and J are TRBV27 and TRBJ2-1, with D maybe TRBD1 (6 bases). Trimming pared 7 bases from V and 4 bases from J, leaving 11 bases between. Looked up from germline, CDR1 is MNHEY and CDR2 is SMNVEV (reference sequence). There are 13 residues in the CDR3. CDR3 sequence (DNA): TGTGCCAGCATTGGCAGGGGTTACAATGAGCAGTTCTTC. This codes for CASIGRGYNEQFF.

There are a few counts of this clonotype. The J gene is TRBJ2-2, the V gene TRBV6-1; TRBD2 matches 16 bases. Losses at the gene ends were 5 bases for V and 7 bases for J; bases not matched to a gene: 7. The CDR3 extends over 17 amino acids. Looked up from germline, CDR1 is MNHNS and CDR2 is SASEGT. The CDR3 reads CASSTGTSGGANGELFF. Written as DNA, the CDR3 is TGTGCCAGCAGTACGGGGACTAGCGGGGGGGCTAACGGGGAGCTGTTTTTT.

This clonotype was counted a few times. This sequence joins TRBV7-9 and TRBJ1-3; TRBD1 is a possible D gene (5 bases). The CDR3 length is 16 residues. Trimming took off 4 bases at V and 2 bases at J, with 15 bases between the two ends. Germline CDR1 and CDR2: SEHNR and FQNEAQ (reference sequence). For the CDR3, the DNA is TGTGCCAGCAGCTACTCTGGCCGACAGACTGGAAACACCATATATTTT. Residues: CASSYSGRQTGNTIYF. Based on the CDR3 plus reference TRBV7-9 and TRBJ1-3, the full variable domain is DTGVSQNPRHKITKRGQNVTFRCDPISEHNRLYWYRQTLGQGPEFLTYFQNEAQLEKSRLLSDRFSAERPKGSFSTLEIQRTEQGDSAMYLCASSYSGRQTGNTIYFGEGSWLTVV.

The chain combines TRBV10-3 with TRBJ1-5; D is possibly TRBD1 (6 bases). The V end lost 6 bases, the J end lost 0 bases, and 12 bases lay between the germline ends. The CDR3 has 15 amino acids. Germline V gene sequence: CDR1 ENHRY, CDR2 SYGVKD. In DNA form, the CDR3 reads TGTGCCATCAGCCAGGGACAAGATAGCAATCAGCCCCAGCATTTT. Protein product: CAISQGQDSNQPQHF.

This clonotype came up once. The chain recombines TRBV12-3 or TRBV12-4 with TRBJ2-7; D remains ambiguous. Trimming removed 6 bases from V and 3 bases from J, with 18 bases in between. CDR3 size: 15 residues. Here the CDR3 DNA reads TGTGCCAGCAGCCTCCCCCAGGATCTGGACTACGAGCAGTACTTC. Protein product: CASSLPQDLDYEQYF.

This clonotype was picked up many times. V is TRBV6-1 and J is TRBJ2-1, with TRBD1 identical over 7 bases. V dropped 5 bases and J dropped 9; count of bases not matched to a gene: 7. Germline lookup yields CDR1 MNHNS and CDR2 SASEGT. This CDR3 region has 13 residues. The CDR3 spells CASSLTGASEQFF. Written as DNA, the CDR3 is TGTGCCAGCAGTCTAACAGGGGCAAGTGAGCAGTTCTTC.

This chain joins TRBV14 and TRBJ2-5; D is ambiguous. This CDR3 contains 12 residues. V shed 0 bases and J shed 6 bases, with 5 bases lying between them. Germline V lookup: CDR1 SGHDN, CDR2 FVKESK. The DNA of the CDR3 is TGTGCCAGCAGCCAAGATGGCAAGACCCAGTACTTC. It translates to CASSQDGKTQYF.

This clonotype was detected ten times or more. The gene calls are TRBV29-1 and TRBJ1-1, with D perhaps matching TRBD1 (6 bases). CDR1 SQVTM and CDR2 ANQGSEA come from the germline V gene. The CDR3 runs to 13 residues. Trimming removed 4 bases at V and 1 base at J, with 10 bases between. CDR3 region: CSVVDRKNTEAFF. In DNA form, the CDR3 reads TGCAGCGTTGTTGACAGGAAGAACACTGAAGCTTTCTTT.

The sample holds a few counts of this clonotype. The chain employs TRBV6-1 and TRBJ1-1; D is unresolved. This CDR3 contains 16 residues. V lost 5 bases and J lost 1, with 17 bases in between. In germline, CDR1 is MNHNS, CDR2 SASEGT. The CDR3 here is CASSPLGAVKNTEAFF. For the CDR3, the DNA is TGTGCCAGCAGTCCCTTGGGAGCGGTTAAGAACACTGAAGCTTTCTTT.

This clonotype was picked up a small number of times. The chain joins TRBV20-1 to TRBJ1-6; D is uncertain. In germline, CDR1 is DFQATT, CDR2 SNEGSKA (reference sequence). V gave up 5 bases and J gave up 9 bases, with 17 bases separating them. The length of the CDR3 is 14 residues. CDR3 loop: CSAHEGGPLSPLHF. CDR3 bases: TGCAGTGCTCACGAAGGAGGGCCTCTTTCACCCCTCCACTTT.

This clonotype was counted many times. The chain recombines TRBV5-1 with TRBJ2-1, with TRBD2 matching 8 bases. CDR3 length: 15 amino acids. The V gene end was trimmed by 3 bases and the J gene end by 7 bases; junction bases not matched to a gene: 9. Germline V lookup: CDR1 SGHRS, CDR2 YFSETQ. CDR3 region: CASSSSGGGFNEQFF. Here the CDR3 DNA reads TGCGCCAGCAGCTCCTCGGGAGGGGGGTTTAATGAGCAGTTCTTC.

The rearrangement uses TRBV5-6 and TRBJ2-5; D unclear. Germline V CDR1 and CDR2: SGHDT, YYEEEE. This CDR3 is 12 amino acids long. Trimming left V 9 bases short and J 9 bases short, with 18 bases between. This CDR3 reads CAMSPVSEAQYF. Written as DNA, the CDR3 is TGTGCCATGAGCCCGGTTTCCGAGGCCCAGTACTTC.

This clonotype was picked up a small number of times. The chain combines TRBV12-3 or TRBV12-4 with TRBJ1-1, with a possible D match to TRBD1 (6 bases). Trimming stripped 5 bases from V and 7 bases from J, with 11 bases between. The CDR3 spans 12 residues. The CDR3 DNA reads TGTGCCAGCAGTCCCGGGGGACATGAAGCTTTCTTT. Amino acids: CASSPGGHEAFF.

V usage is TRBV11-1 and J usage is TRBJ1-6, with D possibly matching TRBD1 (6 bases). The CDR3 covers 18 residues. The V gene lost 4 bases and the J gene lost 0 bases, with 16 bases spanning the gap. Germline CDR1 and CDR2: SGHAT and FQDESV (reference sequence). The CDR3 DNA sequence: TGTGCCAGCAGCTCGGACAGCGACTTTTACTCCTATAATTCACCCCTCCACTTT. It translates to CASSSDSDFYSYNSPLHF.

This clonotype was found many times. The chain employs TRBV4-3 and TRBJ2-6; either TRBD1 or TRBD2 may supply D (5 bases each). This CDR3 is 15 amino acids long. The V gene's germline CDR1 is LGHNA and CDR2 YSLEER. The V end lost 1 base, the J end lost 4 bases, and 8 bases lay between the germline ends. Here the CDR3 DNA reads TGCGCCAGCAGCCAAGTGGGGACCGGGGCCAACGTCCTGACTTTC. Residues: CASSQVGTGANVLTF.